These 18 T cell receptor beta chains were sequenced from one sample in a study of graft-versus-host responses after intestinal transplantation. The method was immunoSEQ multiplex PCR; TCRdb's version includes in-frame clones alone and lacks a portion of them. The sample records 9,000 to 10,000 clones, around 94% being singletons. Sequenced here: PBMCs, sampled 8 days after intestinal transplant. The receptors here all came from a human patient who received an intestinal transplant, so some T cells may come from the graft donor.

V gene TRBV5-1 combines with J gene TRBJ1-4; 7 bases map to TRBD1. With 4 bases clipped from V and 6 bases from J, the junction kept 3 bases outside the gene matches. This CDR3 spans 13 amino acids. The germline gives CDR1 SGHRS, CDR2 YFSETQ. CDR3 in amino acids: CASSPGTDEKLFF. In nucleotides, the CDR3 is TGCGCCAGCAGCCCAGGGACAGATGAAAAACTGTTTTTT.

V and J are TRBV4-1 and TRBJ1-2, with D uncertain. Between the trimmed V and J ends, which lost 0 bases and 3 bases, there was a span of 8 bases. This CDR3 has 14 amino acids. Germline lookup yields CDR1 MGHRA and CDR2 YSYEKL. Written as DNA, the CDR3 is TGCGCCAGCAGCCAAGATTGGAACGACTATGGCTACACCTTC. Its protein product is CASSQDWNDYGYTF.

This chain joins TRBV19 and TRBJ2-7; 7 bases are shared with TRBD2. The CDR3 covers 14 residues. V shed 3 bases and J 4 bases; nucleotides not matched to a gene: 6. Germline V gene sequence: CDR1 LNHDA, CDR2 SQIVND (reference sequence). The CDR3, as DNA: TGTGCCAGTAGTATTGCTAGCGGACCTTACGAGCAGTACTTC. This sequence encodes CASSIASGPYEQYF.

In this sample, this clone turned up once. DNA of the CDR3: TGCAGCGTTGAGGGGATACTACCTCAAGAGACCCAGTACTTC. Translation: CSVEGILPQETQYF. The chain employs TRBV29-1 and TRBJ2-5; D not resolved. The germline gives CDR1 SQVTM, CDR2 ANQGSEA. CDR3 size: 14 residues. Trimming removed 3 bases at V and 2 bases at J, with 13 bases between.

The chain carries TRBV5-1 and TRBJ2-1; D call uncertain. Deletions cut 0 bases from V and 8 bases from J, with 15 bases between. The CDR3 runs 15 residues. CDR1 and CDR2 (germline): SGHRS, YFSETQ. The CDR3 protein is CASSLERPIWDEQFF. The DNA of the CDR3 is TGCGCCAGCAGCTTGGAAAGACCTATCTGGGATGAGCAGTTCTTC.

The chain is built from TRBV10-2 and TRBJ2-7, with D perhaps being TRBD1 or TRBD2 (6 bases each). Germline V gives CDR1 WSHSY, CDR2 SAAADI. The CDR3 has 14 residues. V dropped 3 bases and J dropped 5 bases, with 14 bases sitting between them. In DNA form, the CDR3 reads TGCGCCAGCAGTGATTGGGGGGCTTCGGACGAGCAGTACTTC. It specifies CASSDWGASDEQYF.

CDR3 nucleotide sequence: TGTGCCAGTAGTATCGGGACTAGCGGGGGGGCCTTGGACAATGAGCAGTTCTTC. Translating gives CASSIGTSGGALDNEQFF. J is TRBJ2-1 and V is TRBV19; 16 nucleotides line up with TRBD2. The CDR3 contains 18 residues. V gave up 3 bases and J gave up 5 bases; unmatched junction bases: 7. Germline V gene lookup returns CDR1 LNHDA and CDR2 SQIVND (reference sequence).

The chain links TRBV27 to TRBJ1-5, with D unresolved. Germline-derived CDR1 and CDR2 are MNHEY and SMNVEV (reference sequence). This CDR3 contains 12 residues. V shed 2 bases and J shed 7 bases, with 6 bases lying between them. The chain's CDR3 is CASSLTGQPQHF. DNA of the CDR3: TGTGCCAGCAGTTTAACGGGGCAGCCCCAGCATTTT.

The chain is built from TRBV5-6 and TRBJ2-1; 9 positions match TRBD1. The CDR3 has 16 residues. From germline, CDR1 is SGHDT and CDR2 YYEEEE. The junction had 5 bases not matched to a gene; V was cut back by 0 bases and J by 4 bases. The CDR3 DNA reads TGTGCCAGCAGCTTGGCTACAGGGGGCTTTTACAATGAGCAGTTCTTC. It is translated as CASSLATGGFYNEQFF.

This chain links TRBV18 with TRBJ1-1; a possible D gene is TRBD1 (6 bases). The V end was cut by 3 bases, the J end by 1 base, with 9 bases between. The CDR3 is made up of 14 amino acids. The germline gives CDR1 KGHSH, CDR2 LQKENI. This chain's CDR3 is CASSPDRTNTEAFF. The CDR3 nucleotides read TGTGCCAGCTCACCCGACAGGACGAACACTGAAGCTTTCTTT.

V is TRBV27 and J is TRBJ2-7; possibly TRBD1 or TRBD2 for D (5 bases each). The V gene's germline CDR1 is MNHEY and CDR2 SMNVEV (reference sequence). The ends were cut back, 2 bases at V and 5 bases at J, with 16 bases in the middle. This CDR3 has 15 residues. This CDR3 reads CASSLKGAGIHEQYF. The CDR3 DNA reads as TGTGCCAGCAGTTTAAAGGGAGCAGGGATCCACGAGCAGTACTTC.

V is TRBV7-9 and J is TRBJ1-2; 7 bases agree with TRBD1. The CDR3 contains 15 residues. With V trimmed by 4 bases and J by 2 bases, 7 bases remained unmatched. Germline CDR1 is SEHNR and CDR2 is FQNEAQ (reference sequence). Written as DNA, the CDR3 is TGTGCCAGCAGCTCCCCGGACAGGCCCAACTATGGCTACACCTTC. It yields the protein CASSSPDRPNYGYTF. The whole variable domain, filled in from reference TRBV7-9 and TRBJ1-2, reads DTGVSQNPRHKITKRGQNVTFRCDPISEHNRLYWYRQTLGQGPEFLTYFQNEAQLEKSRLLSDRFSAERPKGSFSTLEIQRTEQGDSAMYLCASSSPDRPNYGYTFGSGTRLTVV.

The chain links TRBV6-6 to TRBJ2-7, with a weak D call TRBD1 (6 bases). Trimming removed 0 bases at V and 2 bases at J, with 8 bases between. Per the germline V gene, CDR1 is MNHNY and CDR2 is SVGAGI (reference sequence). The CDR3 consists of 14 residues. CDR3 in amino acids: CASSYSQGPYEQYF. For the CDR3, the DNA is TGTGCCAGCAGTTACTCTCAGGGGCCCTACGAGCAGTACTTC.

This sequence joins TRBV4-1 and TRBJ1-1; 8 nucleotides align to TRBD1. The CDR3 is made up of 14 amino acids. V was clipped by 3 bases and J by 8 bases; unmatched bases: 8. The germline CDR1 and CDR2 sequences are MGHRA and YSYEKL. CDR3 coding DNA: TGCGCCAGCAGCCAGGGACAGGAAAAGGGCGAAGCTTTCTTT. It yields the protein CASSQGQEKGEAFF.

V is TRBV29-1 and J is TRBJ1-5; D remains unclear. V was trimmed by 5 bases and J by 4 bases, leaving 12 bases between them. The CDR3 extends over 13 amino acids. Germline assignment: CDR1 SQVTM and CDR2 ANQGSEA. CDR3: CSVRQGTNQPQHF. CDR3 sequence (DNA): TGCAGCGTTCGGCAAGGTACTAATCAGCCCCAGCATTTT.

CDR3 loop: CASSVLPTEPYEQYF. The CDR3 coding sequence is TGTGCCAGCAGTGTGCTGCCTACGGAGCCCTACGAGCAGTACTTC. The rearrangement links TRBV6-1 to TRBJ2-7; D remains unclear. With 4 bases removed from V and 2 bases from J, the gap between germline ends came to 15 bases. Germline V CDR1 and CDR2: MNHNS, SASEGT. CDR3 size: 15 residues.

The V call is TRBV28, the J call TRBJ2-1, with 10 bases that match TRBD2. Germline values: CDR1 MDHEN, CDR2 SYDVKM. This CDR3 region has 18 residues. J lost 7 bases, V lost 8 bases, and 20 bases had no gene match. The CDR3 coding sequence is TGTGCCAGCGGGACGGGAAGGCTAGCGGGAGTTACTTCGAATGAGCAGTTCTTC. This encodes CASGTGRLAGVTSNEQFF.

V usage is TRBV5-6 and J usage is TRBJ2-2; no firm D call. The CDR3 has 12 amino acids. V gave up 1 base and J gave up 4 bases, with 2 bases separating them. The germline CDR1 and CDR2 sequences are SGHDT and YYEEEE. In DNA form, the CDR3 reads TGTGCCAGCAGCTTGTCCACCGGGGAGCTGTTTTTT. Its protein product is CASSLSTGELFF.